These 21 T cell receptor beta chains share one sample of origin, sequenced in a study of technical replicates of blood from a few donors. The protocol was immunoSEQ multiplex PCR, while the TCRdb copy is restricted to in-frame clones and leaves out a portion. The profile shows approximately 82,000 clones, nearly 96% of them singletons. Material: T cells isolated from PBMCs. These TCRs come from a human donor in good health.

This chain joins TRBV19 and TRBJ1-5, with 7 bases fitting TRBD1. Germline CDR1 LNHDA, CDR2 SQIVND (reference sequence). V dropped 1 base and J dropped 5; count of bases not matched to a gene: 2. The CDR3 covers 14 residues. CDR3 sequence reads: CASSIGQGDQPQHF. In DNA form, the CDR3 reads TGTGCCAGTAGTATAGGACAGGGTGATCAGCCCCAGCATTTT. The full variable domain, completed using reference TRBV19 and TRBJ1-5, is DGGITQSPKYLFRKEGQNVTLSCEQNLNHDAMYWYRQDPGQGLRLIYYSQIVNDFQKGDIAEGYSVSREKKESFPLTVTSAQKNPTAFYLCASSIGQGDQPQHFGDGTRLSIL.

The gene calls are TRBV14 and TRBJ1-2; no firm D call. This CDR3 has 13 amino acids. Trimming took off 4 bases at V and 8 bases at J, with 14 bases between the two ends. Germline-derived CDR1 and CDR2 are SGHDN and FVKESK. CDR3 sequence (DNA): TGTGCCAGCAGCCCCCATCCGGCGGGGGGCTACACCTTC. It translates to CASSPHPAGGYTF.

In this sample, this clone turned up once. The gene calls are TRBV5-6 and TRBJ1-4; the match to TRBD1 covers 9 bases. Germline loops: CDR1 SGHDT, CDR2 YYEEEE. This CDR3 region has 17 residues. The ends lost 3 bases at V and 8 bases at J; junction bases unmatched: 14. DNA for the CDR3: TGTGCCAGCAGCTCTACGCTTACAGGGGGCGCTTGGGAAAAACTGTTTTTT. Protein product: CASSSTLTGGAWEKLFF. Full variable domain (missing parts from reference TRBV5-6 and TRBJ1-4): DAGVTQSPTHLIKTRGQQVTLRCSPKSGHDTVSWYQQALGQGPQFIFQYYEEEERQRGNFPDRFSGHQFPNYSSELNVNALLLGDSALYLCASSSTLTGGAWEKLFFGSGTQLSVL.

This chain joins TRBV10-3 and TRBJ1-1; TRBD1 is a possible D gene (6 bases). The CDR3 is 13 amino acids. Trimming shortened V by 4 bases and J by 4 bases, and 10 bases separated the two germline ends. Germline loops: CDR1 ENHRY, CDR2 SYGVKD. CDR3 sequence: CAISAGGGTEAFF. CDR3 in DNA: TGTGCCATCAGTGCTGGGGGCGGCACTGAAGCTTTCTTT.

The CDR3 sequence is CASSKGFGGSGTEAFF. The CDR3 DNA sequence: TGTGCCAGCAGCAAAGGATTCGGGGGATCGGGCACTGAAGCTTTCTTT. The chain carries TRBV21-1 and TRBJ1-1. TRBV21-1 is a pseudogene locus. This CDR3 has 16 residues.

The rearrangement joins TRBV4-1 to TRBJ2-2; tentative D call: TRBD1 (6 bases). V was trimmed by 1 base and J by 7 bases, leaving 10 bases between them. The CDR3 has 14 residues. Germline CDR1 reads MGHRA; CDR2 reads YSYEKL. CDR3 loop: CASSQGTGIGELFF. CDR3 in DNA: TGCGCCAGCAGCCAAGGAACAGGGATCGGGGAGCTGTTTTTT.

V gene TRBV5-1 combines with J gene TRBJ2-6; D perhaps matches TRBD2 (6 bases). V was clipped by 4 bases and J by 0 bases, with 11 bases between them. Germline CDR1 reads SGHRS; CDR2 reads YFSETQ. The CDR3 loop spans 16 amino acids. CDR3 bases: TGCGCCAGCAGCCTGGACGGGAGCTCTGGGGCCAACGTCCTGACTTTC. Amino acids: CASSLDGSSGANVLTF.

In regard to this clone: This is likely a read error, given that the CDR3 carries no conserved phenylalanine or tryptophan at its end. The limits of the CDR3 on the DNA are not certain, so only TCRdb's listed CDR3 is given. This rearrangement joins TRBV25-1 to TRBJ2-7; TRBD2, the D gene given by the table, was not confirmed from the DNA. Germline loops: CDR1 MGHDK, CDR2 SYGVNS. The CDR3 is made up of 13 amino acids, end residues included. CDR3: CAVAKNGNGEPSI.

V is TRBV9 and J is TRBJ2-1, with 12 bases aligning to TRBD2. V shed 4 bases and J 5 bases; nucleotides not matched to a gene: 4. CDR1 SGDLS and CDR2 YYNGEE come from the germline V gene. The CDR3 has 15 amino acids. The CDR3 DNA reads TGTGCCAGCAGCAACGGACTAGCGGGAAACAATGAGCAGTTCTTC. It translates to CASSNGLAGNNEQFF. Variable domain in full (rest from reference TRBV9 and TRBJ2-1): DSGVTQTPKHLITATGQRVTLRCSPRSGDLSVYWYQQSLDQGLQFLIQYYNGEERAKGNILERFSAQQFPDLHSELNLSSLELGDSALYFCASSNGLAGNNEQFFGPGTRLTVL.

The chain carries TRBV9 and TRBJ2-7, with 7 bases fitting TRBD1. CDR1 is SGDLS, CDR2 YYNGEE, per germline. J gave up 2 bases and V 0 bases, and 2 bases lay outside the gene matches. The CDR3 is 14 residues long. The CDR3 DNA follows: TGTGCCAGCAGCGTAGGGGGACAGACCTACGAGCAGTACTTC. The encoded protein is CASSVGGQTYEQYF. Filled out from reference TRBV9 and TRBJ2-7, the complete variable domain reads DSGVTQTPKHLITATGQRVTLRCSPRSGDLSVYWYQQSLDQGLQFLIQYYNGEERAKGNILERFSAQQFPDLHSELNLSSLELGDSALYFCASSVGGQTYEQYFGPGTRLTVT.

In DNA, the CDR3 is TGTGCCAGTAGTGACGGGGTGAGGGTGGACACTGAAGCTTTCTTT. This sequence encodes CASSDGVRVDTEAFF. This chain joins TRBV19 and TRBJ1-1; D gene uncertain. The V end lost 5 bases, the J end lost 3 bases, and 16 bases lay between the germline ends. The CDR3 consists of 15 residues. CDR1 is LNHDA and CDR2 is SQIVND in the germline V gene (reference sequence).

The CDR3 DNA sequence: TGTGCCAGCAGCGAACCAGGGTTGAGGGAAAAACTGTTTTTT. Protein: CASSEPGLREKLFF. The chain links TRBV7-9 to TRBJ1-4; possibly TRBD1 for D (5 bases). V was trimmed by 5 bases and J by 8 bases, leaving 15 bases between them. The germline gives CDR1 SEHNR, CDR2 FQNEAQ (reference sequence). This CDR3 comprises 14 residues. The full variable domain, in which reference TRBV7-9 and TRBJ1-4 provide the parts outside the CDR3, is DTGVSQNPRHKITKRGQNVTFRCDPISEHNRLYWYRQTLGQGPEFLTYFQNEAQLEKSRLLSDRFSAERPKGSFSTLEIQRTEQGDSAMYLCASSEPGLREKLFFGSGTQLSVL.

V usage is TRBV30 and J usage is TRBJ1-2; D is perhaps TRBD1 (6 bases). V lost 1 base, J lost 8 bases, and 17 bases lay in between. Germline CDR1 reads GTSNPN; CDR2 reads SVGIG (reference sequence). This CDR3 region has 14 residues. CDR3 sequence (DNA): TGTGCCTGGAGTGAAAGGGGGACCTCAGGAGGCTACACCTTC. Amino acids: CAWSERGTSGGYTF.

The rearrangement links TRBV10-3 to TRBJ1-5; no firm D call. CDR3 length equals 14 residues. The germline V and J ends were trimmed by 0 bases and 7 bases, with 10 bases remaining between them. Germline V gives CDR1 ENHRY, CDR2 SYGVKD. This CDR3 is CAISESEARQPQHF. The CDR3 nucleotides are TGTGCCATCAGTGAGTCTGAGGCTAGGCAGCCCCAGCATTTT.

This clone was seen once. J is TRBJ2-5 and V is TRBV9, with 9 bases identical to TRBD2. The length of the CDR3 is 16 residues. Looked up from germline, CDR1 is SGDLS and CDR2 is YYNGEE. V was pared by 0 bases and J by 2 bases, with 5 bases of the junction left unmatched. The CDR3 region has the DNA TGTGCCAGCAGCGTAGATCTAGCGGGACTGCAAGAGACCCAGTACTTC. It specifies CASSVDLAGLQETQYF.

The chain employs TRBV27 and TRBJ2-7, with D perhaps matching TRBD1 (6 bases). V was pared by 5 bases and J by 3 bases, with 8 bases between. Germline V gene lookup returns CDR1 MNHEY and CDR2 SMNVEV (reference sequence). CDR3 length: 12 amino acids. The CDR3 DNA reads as TGTGCCAGCAGTGAACAGGGCTACGAGCAGTACTTC. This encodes CASSEQGYEQYF.

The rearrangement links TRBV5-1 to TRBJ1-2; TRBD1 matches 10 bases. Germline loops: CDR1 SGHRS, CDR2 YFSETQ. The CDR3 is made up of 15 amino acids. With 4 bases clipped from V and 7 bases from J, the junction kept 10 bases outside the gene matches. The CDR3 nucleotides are TGCGCCAGCAGCAAAAGTTCTGGGACAGGGGCTGGCTACACCTTC. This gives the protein CASSKSSGTGAGYTF.

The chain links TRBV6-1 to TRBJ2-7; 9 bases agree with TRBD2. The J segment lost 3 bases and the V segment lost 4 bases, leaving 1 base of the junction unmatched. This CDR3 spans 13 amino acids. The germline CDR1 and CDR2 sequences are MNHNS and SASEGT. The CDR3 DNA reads TGTGCCAGCAGTGGACTAGCGGTCTACGAGCAGTACTTC. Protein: CASSGLAVYEQYF.

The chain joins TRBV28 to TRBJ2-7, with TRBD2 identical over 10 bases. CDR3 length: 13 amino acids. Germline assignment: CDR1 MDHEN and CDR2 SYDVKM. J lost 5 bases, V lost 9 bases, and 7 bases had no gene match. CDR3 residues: CASRASGSHEQYF. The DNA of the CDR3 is TGTGCCAGTCGAGCTAGCGGGAGCCACGAGCAGTACTTC.

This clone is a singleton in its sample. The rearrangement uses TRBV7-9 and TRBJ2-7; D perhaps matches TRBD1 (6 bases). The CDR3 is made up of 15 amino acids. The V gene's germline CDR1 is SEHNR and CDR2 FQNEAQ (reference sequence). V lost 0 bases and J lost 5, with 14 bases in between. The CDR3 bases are TGTGCCAGCAGCTTAGCGGCAGGGGTATTCCACGAGCAGTACTTC. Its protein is CASSLAAGVFHEQYF.

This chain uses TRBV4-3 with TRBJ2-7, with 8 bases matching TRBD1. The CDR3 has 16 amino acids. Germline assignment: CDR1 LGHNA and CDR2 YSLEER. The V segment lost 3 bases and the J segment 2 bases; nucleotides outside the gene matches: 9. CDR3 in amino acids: CASSQGSGGRPYEQYF. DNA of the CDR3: TGCGCCAGCAGCCAGGGCTCAGGGGGCAGACCCTACGAGCAGTACTTC.